This is a list of T cell receptor beta chains from one sample in a study of shared clonotypes between healthy human individuals. The assay was immunoSEQ multiplex PCR, and TCRdb's table has in-frame clones only and misses some. The data hold under 1,100,000 clones, with around 76% observed a single time. The material sequenced was memory CD4+ T cells sorted from blood. Receptor source: a man aged 18 to 35 in good health. The CDR3 runs from the conserved cysteine through the conserved F or W. D genes are given only for firm matches. Clone sizes are given selectively: once, few, many, or a class where the clone is expanded.

TRBJ1-4 TRBV9 . TRBD1 CASSVGIQGANEKLFF TGTGCCAGCAGCGTAGGGATACAGGGGGCTAATGAAAAACTGTTTTTT
TRBJ1-6 TRBV7-9 . . CASSLDIGGAYNSPLHF TGTGCCAGCAGCTTAGACATCGGGGGGGCCTATAATTCACCCCTCCACTTT
TRBJ1-1 TRBV5-4 . TRBD1 CASSLGQGVMNTEAFF TGCGCCAGCAGCCTGGGACAGGGGGTAATGAACACTGAAGCTTTCTTT
TRBJ2-1 TRBV4-2 . TRBD2 CASSQERGGMMGEQFF TGTGCCAGCAGCCAAGAGCGGGGGGGCATGATGGGTGAGCAGTTCTTC
TRBJ2-1 TRBV5-4 few . CASSLVVQGYEQFF TGTGCCAGCAGCTTGGTAGTTCAGGGCTATGAGCAGTTCTTC
TRBJ2-7 TRBV2 . . CASSGLYEQYF TGTGCCAGCAGTGGGCTCTACGAGCAGTACTTC
TRBJ2-3 TRBV7-2 once . CASTLGPSDTQYF TGTGCCAGCACCCTGGGGCCGTCAGATACGCAGTATTTT
TRBJ2-7 TRBV2 once . CASGQFYYEQYF TGTGCCAGTGGGCAGTTCTACTACGAGCAGTACTTC
TRBJ2-2 TRBV25-1 . . CASRPGTLNTGELFF TGTGCCAGCAGACCCGGGACATTGAACACCGGGGAGCTGTTTTTT
TRBJ1-6 TRBV5-1 . . CASSLDRRSSYNSPLHF TGCGCCAGCAGCTTGGACAGGCGCAGCTCCTATAATTCACCCCTCCACTTT
TRBJ2-3 TRBV18 . . CASSPLPGGGQRADTQYF TGTGCCAGCTCACCACTCCCGGGCGGGGGCCAGAGGGCAGATACGCAGTATTTT
TRBJ1-1 TRBV30 few . CAWSVGGTEAFF TGTGCCTGGAGTGTAGGGGGAACTGAAGCTTTCTTT
TRBJ1-2 TRBV6-4 . . CARHRDLNGYTF TGTGCCAGACACAGGGATCTAAATGGCTACACCTTC
TRBJ2-3 TRBV5-4 . TRBD1 CASSRGQGIPADTQYF TGTGCCAGCAGTAGGGGACAGGGCATCCCAGCAGATACGCAGTATTTT
TRBJ2-3 TRBV19 . . CASSTSRGLSTDTQYF TGTGCCAGTAGTACAAGCAGGGGCCTATCCACAGATACGCAGTATTTT
TRBJ2-2 TRBV5-4 . . CASSLKGVPTGELFF TGTGCCAGCAGCTTGAAAGGGGTCCCCACCGGGGAGCTGTTTTTT
TRBJ2-3 TRBV30 . . CAWSGGRNTDTQYF TGTGCCTGGAGTGGGGGCAGGAACACAGATACGCAGTATTTT
TRBJ1-1 TRBV28 . . CASSLYRGTLEPTEAFF TGTGCCAGCAGTCTGTACCGCGGGACCCTAGAACCCACTGAAGCTTTCTTT
TRBJ2-7 TRBV19 . . CASSIGWDYEQYF TGTGCCAGTAGTATTGGGTGGGACTACGAGCAGTACTTC
TRBJ2-3 TRBV30 . . CAWSVSSTDTQYF TGTGCCTGGAGTGTCTCCAGCACAGATACGCAGTATTTT
TRBJ2-7 TRBV11-2 . . CASSPSARSSIYYEQYF TGTGCCAGCAGCCCATCGGCCAGAAGCTCGATATATTACGAGCAGTACTTC
TRBJ2-3 TRBV19 . . CASSITRGSTDTQYF TGTGCCAGTAGTATTACTAGGGGGAGCACAGATACGCAGTATTTT
TRBJ2-7 TRBV30 . TRBD1 CAWSVGQGNEQYF TGTGCCTGGAGTGTAGGACAGGGTAATGAGCAGTACTTC
TRBJ2-1 TRBV4-1 . TRBD2 CASSLAGSPDEQFF TGCGCCAGTTCCTTAGCGGGGTCCCCGGATGAGCAGTTCTTC
TRBJ1-2 TRBV7-9 . . CASSILDMVGSYGYTF TGTGCCAGCAGCATACTAGACATGGTCGGTAGCTATGGCTACACCTTC
TRBJ2-3 TRBV2 . TRBD1 CASTRQGETDTQYF TGTGCCAGCACCAGACAGGGGGAGACAGATACGCAGTATTTT
TRBJ2-3 TRBV2 . . CASSAESTDTQYF TGTGCCAGCAGCGCGGAAAGCACAGATACGCAGTATTTT
TRBJ2-7 TRBV5-1 . TRBD2 CASSKTSGVYEQYF TGCGCCAGCAGCAAGACTAGCGGGGTTTACGAGCAGTACTTC
TRBJ2-1 TRBV4-3 . . CASSQEQGTRPYNEQFF TGCGCCAGCAGCCAAGAACAAGGGACTCGTCCGTACAATGAGCAGTTCTTC
TRBJ1-5 TRBV5-6 once . CASSNLPEQPQHF TGTGCCAGCAGCAACCTACCGGAGCAGCCCCAGCATTTT
TRBJ1-1 TRBV5-4 . . CASSSHGLATEAFF TGTGCCAGCAGCTCCCACGGGTTAGCCACTGAAGCTTTCTTT
TRBJ2-7 TRBV9 . TRBD1 CASSRDSLSYEQYF TGTGCCAGCAGCCGGGACAGTCTCTCCTACGAGCAGTACTTC
TRBJ1-1 TRBV5-1 . TRBD1 CASSIGTGGLNTEAFF TGCGCCAGCAGCATTGGGACAGGGGGACTGAACACTGAAGCTTTCTTT
TRBJ2-4 TRBV5-1 . . CASSLGSYGNIQYF TGCGCCAGCAGCTTGGGTAGTTACGGAAACATTCAGTACTTC
TRBJ2-7 TRBV7-2 . TRBD2 CASSLVGGTSGSYEQYF TGTGCCAGCAGCTTAGTAGGGGGGACTAGCGGGTCCTACGAGCAGTACTTC
TRBJ2-2 TRBV5-4 . . CASSLAGPHTGELFF TGTGCCAGCAGCTTGGCGGGTCCGCACACCGGGGAGCTGTTTTTT
TRBJ1-6 TRBV6-5 . . CASRTAGFNSPLHF TGTGCCAGCAGGACCGCGGGATTTAATTCACCCCTCCACTTT
TRBJ2-6 TRBV30 . . CAWRWASGANVLTF TGTGCCTGGAGGTGGGCCTCTGGGGCCAACGTCCTGACTTTC
TRBJ2-7 TRBV7-2 once TRBD2 CASSLRLAGTYEQYF TGTGCCAGCAGCCTAAGACTAGCGGGCACCTACGAGCAGTACTTC
TRBJ2-1 TRBV6-5 few . CASRVEGEQFF TGTGCCAGCAGGGTCGAAGGTGAGCAGTTCTTC
TRBJ2-2 TRBV18 . TRBD1 CASSPRDRATGELFF TGTGCCAGCTCACCACGCGACAGGGCTACCGGGGAGCTGTTTTTT